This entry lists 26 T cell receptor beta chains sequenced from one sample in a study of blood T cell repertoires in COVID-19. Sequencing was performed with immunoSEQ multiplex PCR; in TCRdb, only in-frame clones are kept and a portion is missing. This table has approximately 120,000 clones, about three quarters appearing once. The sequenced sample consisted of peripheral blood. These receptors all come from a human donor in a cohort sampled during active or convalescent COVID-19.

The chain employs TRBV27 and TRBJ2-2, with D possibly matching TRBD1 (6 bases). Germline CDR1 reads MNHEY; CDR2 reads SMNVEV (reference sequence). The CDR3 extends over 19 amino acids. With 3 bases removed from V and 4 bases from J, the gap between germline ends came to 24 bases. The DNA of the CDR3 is TGTGCCAGCAGTTTTGGATCCCCCAACAGGGTAGGGGGCACCGGGGAGCTGTTTTTT. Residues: CASSFGSPNRVGGTGELFF.

The CDR3 DNA reads TGTGCCAGCAGCTCCTATATCCCTTCGGGCGGGACAGAATCTGAAAAACTGTTTTTT. It specifies CASSSYIPSGGTESEKLFF. J is TRBJ1-4 and V is TRBV7-8; 7 bases line up with TRBD1. J was trimmed by 7 bases and V by 4 bases; bases with no gene match: 21. Per the germline V gene, CDR1 is SGHVS and CDR2 is FQNEAQ. This CDR3 spans 19 amino acids.

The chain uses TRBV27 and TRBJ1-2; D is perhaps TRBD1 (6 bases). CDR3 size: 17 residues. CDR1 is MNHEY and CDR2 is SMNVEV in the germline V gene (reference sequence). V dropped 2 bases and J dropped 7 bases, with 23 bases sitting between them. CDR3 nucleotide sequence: TGTGCCAGCAGTTTACACCCCCGTCTCGGACAGAAATCTGGCTACACCTTC. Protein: CASSLHPRLGQKSGYTF.

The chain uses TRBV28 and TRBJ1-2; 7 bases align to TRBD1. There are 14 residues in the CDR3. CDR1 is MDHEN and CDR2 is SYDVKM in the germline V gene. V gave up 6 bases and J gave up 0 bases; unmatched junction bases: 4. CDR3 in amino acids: CASSGQASNYGYTF. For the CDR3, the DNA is TGTGCCAGCAGCGGACAGGCCTCTAACTATGGCTACACCTTC.

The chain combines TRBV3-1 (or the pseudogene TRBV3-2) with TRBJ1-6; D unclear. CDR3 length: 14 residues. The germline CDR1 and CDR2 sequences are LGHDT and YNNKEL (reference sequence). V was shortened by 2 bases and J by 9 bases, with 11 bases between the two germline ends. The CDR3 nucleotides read TGTGCCAGCAGCCAATCACGGGGTGGTTCACCCCTCCACTTT. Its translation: CASSQSRGGSPLHF.

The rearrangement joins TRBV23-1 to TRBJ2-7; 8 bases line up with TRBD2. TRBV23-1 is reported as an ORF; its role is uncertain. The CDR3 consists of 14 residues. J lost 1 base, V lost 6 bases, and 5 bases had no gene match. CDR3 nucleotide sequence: TGCGCCAGCAGCAGCGGGGGAGCTTCCTACGAGCAGTACTTC. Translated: CASSSGGASYEQYF.

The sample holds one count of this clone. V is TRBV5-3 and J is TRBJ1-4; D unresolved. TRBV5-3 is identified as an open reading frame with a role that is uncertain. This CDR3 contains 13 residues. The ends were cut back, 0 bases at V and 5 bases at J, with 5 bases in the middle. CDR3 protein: CARSLVQNEKLFF. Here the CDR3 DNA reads TGTGCCAGAAGCTTGGTACAGAATGAAAAACTGTTTTTT.

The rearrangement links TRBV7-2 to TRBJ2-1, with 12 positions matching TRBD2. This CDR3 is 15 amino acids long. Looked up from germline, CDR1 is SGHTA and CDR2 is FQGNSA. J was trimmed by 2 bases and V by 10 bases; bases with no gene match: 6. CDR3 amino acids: CATSSGGAAYNEQFF. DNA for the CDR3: TGTGCCACCTCTAGCGGGGGGGCGGCCTACAATGAGCAGTTCTTC. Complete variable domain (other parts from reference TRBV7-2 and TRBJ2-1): GAGVSQSPSNKVTEKGKDVELRCDPISGHTALYWYRQSLGQGLEFLIYFQGNSAPDKSGLPSDRFSAERTGGSVSTLTIQRTQQEDSAVYLCATSSGGAAYNEQFFGPGTRLTVL.

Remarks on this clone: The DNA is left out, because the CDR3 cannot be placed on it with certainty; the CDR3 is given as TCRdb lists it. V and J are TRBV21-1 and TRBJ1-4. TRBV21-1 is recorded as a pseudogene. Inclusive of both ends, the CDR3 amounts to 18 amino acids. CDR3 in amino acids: CASRQHPVWGGGNEKLFF.

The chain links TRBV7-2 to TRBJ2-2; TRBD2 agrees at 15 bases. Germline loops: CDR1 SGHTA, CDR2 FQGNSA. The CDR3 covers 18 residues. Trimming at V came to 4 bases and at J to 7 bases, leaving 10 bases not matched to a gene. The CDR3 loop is CASSSRRTSGGASGELFF. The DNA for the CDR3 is TGTGCCAGCAGCTCACGAAGGACTAGCGGGGGGGCCAGCGGGGAGCTGTTTTTT.

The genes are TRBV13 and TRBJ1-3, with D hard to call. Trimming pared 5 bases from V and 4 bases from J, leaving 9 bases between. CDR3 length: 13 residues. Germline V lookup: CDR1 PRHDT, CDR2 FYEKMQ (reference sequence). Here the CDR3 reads CASSPALGNTIYF. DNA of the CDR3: TGTGCCAGCAGCCCCGCGTTGGGAAACACCATATATTTT. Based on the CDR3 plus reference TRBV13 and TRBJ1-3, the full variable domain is AAGVIQSPRHLIKEKRETATLKCYPIPRHDTVYWYQQGPGQDPQFLISFYEKMQSDKGSIPDRFSAQQFSDYHSELNMSSLELGDSALYFCASSPALGNTIYFGEGSWLTVV.

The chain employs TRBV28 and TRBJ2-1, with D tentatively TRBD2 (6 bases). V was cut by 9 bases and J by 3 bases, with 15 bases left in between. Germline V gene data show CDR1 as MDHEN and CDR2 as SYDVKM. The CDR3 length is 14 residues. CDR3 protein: CASKVSGFYNEQFF. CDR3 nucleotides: TGTGCCAGTAAAGTTAGCGGATTCTACAATGAGCAGTTCTTC.

For the CDR3, the DNA is TGTGCCAGCAGTGAACACAGGGGTGGAAACACCATATATTTT. The encoded protein is CASSEHRGGNTIYF. This sequence joins TRBV6-1 and TRBJ1-3, with TRBD1 matching over 7 bases. The germline gives CDR1 MNHNS, CDR2 SASEGT. The CDR3 loop spans 14 amino acids. V gave up 2 bases and J gave up 3 bases; unmatched junction bases: 1.

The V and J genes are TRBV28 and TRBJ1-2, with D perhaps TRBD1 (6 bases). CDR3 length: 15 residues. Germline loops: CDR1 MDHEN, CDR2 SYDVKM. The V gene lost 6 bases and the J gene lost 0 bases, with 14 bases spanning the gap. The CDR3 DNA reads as TGTGCCAGCAGCCCCCTGACAGGAGCTAACTATGGCTACACCTTC. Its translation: CASSPLTGANYGYTF.

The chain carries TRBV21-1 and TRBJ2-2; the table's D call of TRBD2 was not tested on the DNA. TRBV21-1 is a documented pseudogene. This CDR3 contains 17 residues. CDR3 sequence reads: CASSNCTGRQFTGELFF. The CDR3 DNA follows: TGTGCCAGCAGCAATTGTACGGGGAGACAATTCACCGGGGAGCTGTTTTTT.

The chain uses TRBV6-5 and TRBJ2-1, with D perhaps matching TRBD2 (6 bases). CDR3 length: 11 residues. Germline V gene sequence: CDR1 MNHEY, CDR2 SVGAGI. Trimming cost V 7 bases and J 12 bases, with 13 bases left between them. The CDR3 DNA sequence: TGTGCCAGCAATAGCGGTTTTGGGCAGTTCTTC. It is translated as CASNSGFGQFF.

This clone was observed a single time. The CDR3 region has the DNA TGTGCCAGCAGCTGGACTGTGAACACTGAAGCTTTCTTT. This sequence encodes CASSWTVNTEAFF. The rearrangement links TRBV11-2 to TRBJ1-1; D call uncertain. CDR1 and CDR2 (germline): SGHAT, FQNNGV. CDR3 length: 13 residues. Trimming removed 4 bases from V and 0 bases from J, with 6 bases in between.

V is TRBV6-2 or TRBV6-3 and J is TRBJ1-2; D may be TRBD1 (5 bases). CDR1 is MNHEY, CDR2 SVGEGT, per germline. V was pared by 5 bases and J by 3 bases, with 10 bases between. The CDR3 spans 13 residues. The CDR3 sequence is CASSDDSYYGYTF. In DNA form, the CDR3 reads TGTGCCAGCAGTGATGACAGCTACTATGGCTACACCTTC.

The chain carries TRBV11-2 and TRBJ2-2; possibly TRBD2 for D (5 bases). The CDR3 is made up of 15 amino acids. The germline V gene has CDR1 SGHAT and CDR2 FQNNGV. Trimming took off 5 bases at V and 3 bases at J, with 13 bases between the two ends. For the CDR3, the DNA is TGTGCCAGCAGCGACATGGGAGACTACACCGGGGAGCTGTTTTTT. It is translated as CASSDMGDYTGELFF.

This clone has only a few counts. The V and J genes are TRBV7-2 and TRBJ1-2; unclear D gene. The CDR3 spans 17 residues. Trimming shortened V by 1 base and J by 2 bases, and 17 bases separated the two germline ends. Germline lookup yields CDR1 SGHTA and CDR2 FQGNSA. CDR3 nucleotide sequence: TGTGCCAGCAGCTTAGTCGGAGGGTTGGTGGCCAACTATGGCTACACCTTC. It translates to CASSLVGGLVANYGYTF.

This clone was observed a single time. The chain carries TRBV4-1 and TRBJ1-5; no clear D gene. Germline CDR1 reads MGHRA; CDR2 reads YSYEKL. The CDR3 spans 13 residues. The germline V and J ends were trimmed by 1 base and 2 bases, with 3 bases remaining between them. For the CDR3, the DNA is TGCGCCAGCAGCCAAGTCGGCAATCAGCCCCAGCATTTT. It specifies CASSQVGNQPQHF.

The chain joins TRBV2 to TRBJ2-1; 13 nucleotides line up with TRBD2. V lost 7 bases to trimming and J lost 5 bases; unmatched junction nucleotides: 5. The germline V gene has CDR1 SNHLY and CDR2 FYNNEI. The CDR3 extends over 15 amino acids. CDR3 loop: CASTRTSGGHNEQFF. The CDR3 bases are TGTGCCAGCACCAGGACTAGCGGGGGCCACAATGAGCAGTTCTTC.

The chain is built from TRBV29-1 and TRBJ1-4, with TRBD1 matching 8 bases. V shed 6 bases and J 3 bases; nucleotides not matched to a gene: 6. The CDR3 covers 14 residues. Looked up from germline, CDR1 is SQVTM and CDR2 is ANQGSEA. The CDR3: CSVSQGAANEKLFF. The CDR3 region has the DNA TGCAGCGTCTCCCAGGGGGCTGCTAATGAAAAACTGTTTTTT.

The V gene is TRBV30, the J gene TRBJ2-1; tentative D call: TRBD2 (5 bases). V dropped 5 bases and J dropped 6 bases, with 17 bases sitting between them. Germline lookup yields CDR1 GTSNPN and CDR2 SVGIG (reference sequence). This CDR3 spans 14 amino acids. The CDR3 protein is CAWSPASNGNEQFF. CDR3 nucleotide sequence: TGTGCCTGGTCCCCTGCTAGCAATGGCAATGAGCAGTTCTTC.

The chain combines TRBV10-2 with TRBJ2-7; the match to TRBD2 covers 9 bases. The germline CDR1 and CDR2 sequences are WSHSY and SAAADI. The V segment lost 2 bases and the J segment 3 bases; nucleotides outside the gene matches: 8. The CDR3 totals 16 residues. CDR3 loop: CASSEPGLARGYEQYF. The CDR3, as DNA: TGCGCCAGCAGTGAGCCGGGACTAGCTAGGGGCTACGAGCAGTACTTC.

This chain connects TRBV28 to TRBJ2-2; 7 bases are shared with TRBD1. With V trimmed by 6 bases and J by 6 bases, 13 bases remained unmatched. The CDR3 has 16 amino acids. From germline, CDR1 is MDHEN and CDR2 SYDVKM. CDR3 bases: TGTGCCAGCAGCGGCACAGGGGCACCCAAGCCCGGGGAGCTGTTTTTT. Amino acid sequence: CASSGTGAPKPGELFF.